These 25 T cell receptor beta chains were sequenced from one sample in a study of blood T cells in healthy people across ages. Using a J-beta primer mix together with a sample-barcoded 5' primer, a second PCR was run for roughly 6 to 12 cycles. TCRdb itself ran the 5' RACE reads through MiXCR, one entry per CDR3 protein. The data contain hundreds of thousands of distinct CDR3 sequences, roughly three fifths of them singletons. The sequencing input was blood. The receptors originated from a man aged 35-49 years in good health.

Note on this clonotype: One junction end disagrees with the germline gene, perhaps due to a read error. The CDR3 sequence is CVSSGGSKETQYF. CDR3 bases: TGTGTCAGCAGCGGTGGGTCGAAAGAGACCCAGTACTTC. This chain uses TRBV7-2 with TRBJ2-5; perhaps TRBD2 as D (5 bases). Germline assignment: CDR1 SGHTA and CDR2 FQGNSA. The CDR3 runs 13 residues.

The chain joins TRBV9 to TRBJ2-3; TRBD2 agrees at 10 bases. The V gene end was trimmed by 1 base and the J gene end by 2 bases; junction bases not matched to a gene: 4. Per germline, CDR1 SGDLS and CDR2 YYNGEE. CDR3 length equals 16 residues. The CDR3 sequence is CASSVRTSGFTDTQYF. Written as DNA, the CDR3 is TGTGCCAGCAGCGTAAGGACTAGCGGATTCACAGATACGCAGTATTTT.

This clonotype was seen only a few times. J is TRBJ2-7 and V is TRBV7-9; TRBD1 is a possible D gene (6 bases). CDR3 length equals 13 residues. Germline CDR1 and CDR2: SEHNR and FQNEAQ (reference sequence). Deletions cut 0 bases from V and 6 bases from J, with 9 bases between. CDR3 residues: CASSLAQGSEQYF. The CDR3 coding sequence is TGTGCCAGCAGCTTAGCACAGGGAAGCGAGCAGTACTTC.

The gene calls are TRBV28 and TRBJ2-5; D is tentatively TRBD1 or TRBD2 (6 bases each). The CDR3 contains 14 residues. Trimming left V 3 bases short and J 10 bases short, with 18 bases between. The germline gives CDR1 MDHEN, CDR2 SYDVKM. The CDR3 bases are TGTGCCAGCAGTTTGATGGGGGCCGGGGGTGGCCAGTACTTC. Translation: CASSLMGAGGGQYF.

At least ten counts were recorded for this clonotype. The gene calls are TRBV11-2 and TRBJ2-4; TRBD2 agrees at 10 bases. V lost 4 bases, J lost 6 bases, and 3 bases stayed unmatched. Germline CDR1 is SGHAT and CDR2 is FQNNGV. This CDR3 has 14 amino acids. The CDR3 DNA follows: TGTGCCAGCAGCTCAAGACTAGCGGGAAACATTCAGTACTTC. Protein product: CASSSRLAGNIQYF.

The J gene is TRBJ2-1, the V gene TRBV20-1; the match to TRBD2 covers 12 bases. V lost 5 bases to trimming and J lost 8 bases; unmatched junction nucleotides: 10. The CDR3 extends over 15 amino acids. Germline values: CDR1 DFQATT, CDR2 SNEGSKA (reference sequence). CDR3 nucleotide sequence: TGCAGTGCTCAGTCTAGCGGGAGGGGAAACTATGAGCAGTTCTTC. It encodes CSAQSSGRGNYEQFF.

V is TRBV14 and J is TRBJ1-2, with D hard to call. V gave up 0 bases and J gave up 5 bases, with 7 bases separating them. CDR1 is SGHDN, CDR2 FVKESK, per germline. CDR3 length: 13 amino acids. The CDR3 DNA follows: TGTGCCAGCAGCCAAGATAAACTATATGGCTACACCTTC. Its protein product is CASSQDKLYGYTF. The variable domain in full, with the rest retrieved from reference TRBV14 and TRBJ1-2, is EAGVTQFPSHSVIEKGQTVTLRCDPISGHDNLYWYRRVMGKEIKFLLHFVKESKQDESGMPNNRFLAERTGGTYSTLKVQPAELEDSGVYFCASSQDKLYGYTFGSGTRLTVV.

This clonotype was seen only a few times. J is TRBJ2-1 and V is TRBV12-3 or TRBV12-4; D possibly corresponds to TRBD2 (6 bases). V was pared by 7 bases and J by 7 bases, with 14 bases between. This CDR3 has 13 amino acids. The CDR3 region is CASTMGLPNEQFF. Written as DNA, the CDR3 is TGTGCCAGCACAATGGGACTCCCAAATGAGCAGTTCTTC.

The chain is built from TRBV12-3 or TRBV12-4 and TRBJ2-1; D is unclear. The CDR3 runs to 14 residues. V was cut by 6 bases and J by 1 base, with 10 bases left in between. The CDR3 protein is CASRKTESYNEQFF. DNA for the CDR3: TGTGCCAGCAGAAAAACCGAGTCCTACAATGAGCAGTTCTTC.

The sample holds a few counts of this clonotype. The chain couples TRBV20-1 to TRBJ2-7, with TRBD2 as a possible D gene (5 bases). Trimming removed 3 bases from V and 3 bases from J, with 12 bases in between. From germline, CDR1 is DFQATT and CDR2 SNEGSKA (reference sequence). CDR3 length: 13 amino acids. The CDR3 protein is CSASRLGLYEQYF. The CDR3 bases are TGCAGTGCTAGTAGGCTAGGACTCTACGAGCAGTACTTC.

The chain links TRBV20-1 to TRBJ2-4; no firm D call. Germline lookup yields CDR1 DFQATT and CDR2 SNEGSKA (reference sequence). The CDR3 loop spans 14 amino acids. V was pared by 3 bases and J by 7 bases, with 16 bases between. This CDR3 is CSARDGLGLNIQYF. In DNA, the CDR3 is TGCAGTGCTAGGGACGGCCTAGGATTGAACATTCAGTACTTC.

The chain joins TRBV9 to TRBJ2-3; either TRBD1 or TRBD2 may supply D (5 bases each). V lost 0 bases and J 4 bases, leaving 27 bases between the germline ends. CDR1 and CDR2 from the germline V gene are SGDLS and YYNGEE. The CDR3 is 20 residues long. CDR3 DNA sequence: TGTGCCAGCAGCGTAGCTACGGAGGCCAGGGCAGGTCCCAGGGCAGATACGCAGTATTTT. Translation: CASSVATEARAGPRADTQYF.

V and J are TRBV6-5 and TRBJ1-2, with D hard to call. Germline V gene data show CDR1 as MNHEY and CDR2 as SVGAGI. Deletions cut 3 bases from V and 6 bases from J, with 11 bases between. The CDR3 contains 13 residues. CDR3: CASSYRRADGYTF. CDR3 nucleotides: TGTGCCAGCAGTTATCGGCGGGCTGATGGCTACACCTTC.

This clonotype was seen ten or more times. The V call is TRBV7-2, the J call TRBJ2-3; the match to TRBD2 covers 11 bases. V was pared by 5 bases and J by 2 bases, with 6 bases of the junction left unmatched. The CDR3 covers 16 residues. Per germline, CDR1 SGHTA and CDR2 FQGNSA. The CDR3 region has the DNA TGTGCCAGCAGCCCCGGGACTAGCGGAGTCACAGATACGCAGTATTTT. Its protein product is CASSPGTSGVTDTQYF.

This rearrangement joins TRBV5-6 to TRBJ1-6; D is uncertain. Trimming removed 2 bases at V and 4 bases at J, with 10 bases between. Per the germline V gene, CDR1 is SGHDT and CDR2 is YYEEEE. This CDR3 contains 15 residues. CDR3 coding DNA: TGTGCCAGCAGCTTTTCGGGAGGGTATAATTCACCCCTCCACTTT. Translation: CASSFSGGYNSPLHF.

The CDR3 sequence is CASSWVTSSTDTQYF. The CDR3 DNA reads TGCGCCAGCAGCTGGGTGACTAGCAGCACAGATACGCAGTATTTT. This chain links TRBV5-1 with TRBJ2-3; 7 positions agree with TRBD2. Unmatched junction bases numbered 4, after V lost 3 bases and J lost 0 bases. This CDR3 has 15 residues. The germline V gene has CDR1 SGHRS and CDR2 YFSETQ.

The rearrangement uses TRBV30 and TRBJ1-2, with D possibly TRBD1 on 5 matching bases. Germline V gives CDR1 GTSNPN, CDR2 SVGIG (reference sequence). V lost 4 bases, J lost 8 bases, and 26 bases lay in between. The CDR3 is made up of 16 amino acids. CDR3 in DNA: TGTGCCTGGACCCCACCAATTCCGGGGGGGGGTGACGGCTACACCTTC. The encoded protein is CAWTPPIPGGGDGYTF.

This clonotype has only a few counts. The gene calls are TRBV29-1 and TRBJ2-5; 7 bases agree with TRBD2. Losses at the gene ends were 1 base for V and 9 bases for J; bases not matched to a gene: 8. The CDR3 consists of 13 residues. Germline lookup yields CDR1 SQVTM and CDR2 ANQGSEA. The DNA for the CDR3 is TGCAGCGTTGAAGTTTCATCACGGGGGGCCCAGTACTTC. As protein: CSVEVSSRGAQYF.

The chain uses TRBV6-1 and TRBJ2-5; D is possibly TRBD1 (6 bases). Germline V gene lookup returns CDR1 MNHNS and CDR2 SASEGT. The CDR3 spans 14 residues. V lost 7 bases and J 7 bases, leaving 19 bases between the germline ends. The DNA of the CDR3 is TGTGCCAGCACTGCGGACTTCAGGGGTGGGACCCAGTACTTC. Amino acid sequence: CASTADFRGGTQYF.

This clonotype showed up just a few times. The chain links TRBV9 to TRBJ2-7; 8 nucleotides line up with TRBD1. The end of the DNA aligns better with TRBJ2-5, so the J call may be wrong. The CDR3 has 15 residues. Germline loops: CDR1 SGDLS, CDR2 YYNGEE. CDR3 loop: CASSVVDRGRETQYF. DNA of the CDR3: TGTGCCAGCAGCGTAGTCGACAGGGGACGGGAGACCCAGTACTTC.

This chain joins TRBV4-3 and TRBJ1-4, with 8 nucleotides matching TRBD1. The CDR3 spans 13 residues. CDR1 and CDR2 (germline): LGHNA, YSLEER. Germline trimming cut 4 bases from V and 16 bases from J; bases unmatched to any gene: 11. The CDR3, as DNA: TGCGCCAGCAGCCTAGAGCCGGACAGGGTCCCGTTTTTT. This encodes CASSLEPDRVPFF.

This chain joins TRBV7-3 and TRBJ2-1; D ambiguous. V was shortened by 5 bases and J by 10 bases, with 12 bases between the two germline ends. Per the germline V gene, CDR1 is SGHTA and CDR2 is FQGTGA. The length of the CDR3 is 12 residues. The CDR3 protein is CASSPRRGEQFF. The DNA for the CDR3 is TGTGCCAGCAGCCCCAGGCGAGGCGAGCAGTTCTTC.

There are a few counts of this clonotype. This chain connects TRBV7-3 to TRBJ2-3; 10 nucleotides match TRBD2. This CDR3 region has 18 residues. Germline CDR1 is SGHTA and CDR2 is FQGTGA. Trimming at V came to 0 bases and at J to 5 bases, leaving 11 bases not matched to a gene. This CDR3 reads CASSLTRRLAGDIDTQYF. The CDR3 DNA is TGTGCCAGCAGCTTAACACGACGGCTAGCGGGAGATATAGATACGCAGTATTTT.

The chain combines TRBV20-1 with TRBJ2-1; D might be TRBD1 or TRBD2, each matching 5 bases. The CDR3 loop spans 12 amino acids. Trimming stripped 3 bases from V and 11 bases from J, with 14 bases between. Looked up from germline, CDR1 is DFQATT and CDR2 is SNEGSKA (reference sequence). The CDR3 sequence is CSASWDRAQQFF. In DNA, the CDR3 is TGCAGTGCTAGTTGGGACCGAGCTCAGCAGTTCTTC.

This sequence joins TRBV18 and TRBJ1-6; no clear D gene. Trimming took 3 bases from V and 4 from J, leaving 10 bases between them. The CDR3 spans 15 residues. CDR1 is KGHSH, CDR2 LQKENI, per germline. The CDR3 coding sequence is TGTGCCAGCTCACCGGTCGATCGGTATAATTCACCCCTCCACTTT. Encoded protein: CASSPVDRYNSPLHF.